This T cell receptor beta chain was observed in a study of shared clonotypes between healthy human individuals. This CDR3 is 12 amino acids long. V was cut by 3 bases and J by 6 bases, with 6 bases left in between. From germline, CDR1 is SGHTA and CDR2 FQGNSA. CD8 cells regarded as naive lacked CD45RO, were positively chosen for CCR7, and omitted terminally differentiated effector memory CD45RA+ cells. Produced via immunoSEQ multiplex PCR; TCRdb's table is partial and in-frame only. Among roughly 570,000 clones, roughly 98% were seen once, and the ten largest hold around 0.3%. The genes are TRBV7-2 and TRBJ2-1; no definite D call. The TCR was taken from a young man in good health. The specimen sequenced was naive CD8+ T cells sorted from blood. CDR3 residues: CASSFIPNEQFF. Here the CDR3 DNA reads TGTGCCAGCAGCTTTATCCCCAATGAGCAGTTCTTC.